This is a list of T cell receptor beta chains from one sample in a study of regulatory T cells in long-lasting Graves disease. TCRdb recomputed calls from the multiplex PCR reads with MiXCR, one row per CDR3 protein. The table shows about 460,000 distinct CDR3 sequences, with approximately 15% occurring only once. This sample also appeared in a second study, on T cells in Graves' hyperthyroidism and ophthalmopathy.

The input for sequencing was peripheral blood mononuclear cells (PBMCs), taken at new diagnosis, from a patient treated with antithyroid drugs. These TCRs come from a woman between 50 and 59 years old with Graves disease. CDR3s include the opening cysteine and the closing phenylalanine or tryptophan. A D gene is named only where the DNA matches it firmly. Part of the rows lack a size; the others show once, few, many or a class for expanded clones.

TGTGCCATCAGTGAGTCTACAGGGGGTCGGAATGAGCAGTTCTTC	CAISESTGGRNEQFF	TRBV10-3	TRBJ2-1	few	TRBD1
TGTGCCAGCTCACCACCGGTACTACTACAAGAGACCCAGTACTTC	CASSPPVLLQETQYF	TRBV18	TRBJ2-5	many	-
TGTGCCAGCAGTGAAGTCGTCGGACAGGCATCCTACGAGCAGTACTTC	CASSEVVGQASYEQYF	TRBV6-1	TRBJ2-7	few	TRBD1
TGTGCCAGCAGCTTAATAGGACAGGCCCAAGAGACCCAGTACTTC	CASSLIGQAQETQYF	TRBV11-2	TRBJ2-5	many	TRBD1
TGTGCCAGCAGTGGGATATCAGGGATCGGGGAGCTGTTTTTT	CASSGISGIGELFF	TRBV6-2/TRBV6-3	TRBJ2-2	few	-
TGTGCCAGCAGTTCACAAACCCCGGGACAGGGTGGCTACACCTTC	CASSSQTPGQGGYTF	TRBV28	TRBJ1-2	few	TRBD1
TGTGCCAGTAGTATCCCCGGACTAGCGGTGAACACCGGGGAGCTGTTTTTT	CASSIPGLAVNTGELFF	TRBV19	TRBJ2-2	few	TRBD2
TGCGCCAGCAGCTGGGGACTAGCGGGAGTTGGAAACATTCAGTACTTC	CASSWGLAGVGNIQYF	TRBV5-1	TRBJ2-4	many	TRBD2
TGTGCCAGTCAGGCAGAGACCCAGTACTTC	CASQAETQYF	TRBV2	TRBJ2-5	many	-
TGCGCCAGCGGGACTAGCGGTAACGAGCAGTACTTC	CASGTSGNEQYF	TRBV5-1	TRBJ2-7	few	TRBD2
TGTGCCAGCAGCGTAAACTACAGCGGGAGTTTCTACGAGCAGTACTTC	CASSVNYSGSFYEQYF	TRBV9	TRBJ2-7	-	TRBD2
TGTGCCAGCAGCGACAGTTCCTACGAGCAGTACTTC	CASSDSSYEQYF	TRBV2	TRBJ2-7	many	-
TGTGCCAGCAGTCTCCCGACAGACCATCATCAGCCCCAGCATTTT	CASSLPTDHHQPQHF	TRBV28	TRBJ1-5	many	-
TGTGCCAGCAGTTTAGGGGGGACGGGCTACACCTTC	CASSLGGTGYTF	TRBV28	TRBJ1-2	-	-
TGCAGTGCTAGATACAAGGGAAACCAAGAGACCCAGTACTTC	CSARYKGNQETQYF	TRBV20-1	TRBJ2-5	many	-
TGCAGCGTTCTGGGAGGGCCCAACACCGGGGAGCTGTTTTTT	CSVLGGPNTGELFF	TRBV29-1	TRBJ2-2	many	TRBD2
TGCAGCGCATCGGACAGGGCGGCTTTCTTT	CSASDRAAFF	TRBV29-1	TRBJ1-1	many	TRBD1
TGTGCCAGCAGCCAGGGTAACAACGAGCAGTACTTC	CASSQGNNEQYF	TRBV9	TRBJ2-7	-	-
TGCAGTGCTAGAAGGACAGTTCGGGAGACCCAGTACTTC	CSARRTVRETQYF	TRBV20-1	TRBJ2-5	-	-
TGTGCCAGCAGTTACTTGCCAGAGGGGTCCGGGGAGCTGTTTTTT	CASSYLPEGSGELFF	TRBV6-2/TRBV6-3	TRBJ2-2	-	-
TGTGCCAGCAGCGCGGTAAAGGATACGCAGTATTTT	CASSAVKDTQYF	TRBV6-1	TRBJ2-3	many	-
TGTGCCAGCAGATGGGACAGGGAGGGCGAAAAACTGTTTTTT	CASRWDREGEKLFF	TRBV12-3/TRBV12-4	TRBJ1-4	few	TRBD1
TGTGCCAGCAGCCCCGGAGCGGGGGGCAATGAGCAGTTCTTC	CASSPGAGGNEQFF	TRBV27	TRBJ2-1	many	TRBD2
TGCGCCAGCAGCCCGGGGGACGCGAACACTGAAGCTTTCTTT	CASSPGDANTEAFF	TRBV5-1	TRBJ1-1	-	-
TGTGCCAGCAGCGGCCTCTCCTACGAGCAGTACTTC	CASSGLSYEQYF	TRBV5-6	TRBJ2-7	-	-
TGTGCCAGCGGGGAGGGATTAGCCAAAAACATTCAGTACTTC	CASGEGLAKNIQYF	TRBV6-2/TRBV6-3	TRBJ2-4	few	TRBD2
TGTGCCAGCAGTTACTTTGGACAGGGGGACCTCGGGGAGACCCAGTACTTC	CASSYFGQGDLGETQYF	TRBV6-2/TRBV6-3	TRBJ2-5	few	TRBD1
TGTGCCAGCAGCCTCGATAGCGGACCGAACTCCTACGAGCAGTACTTC	CASSLDSGPNSYEQYF	TRBV5-5	TRBJ2-7	-	-
TGCAGCGTTGAAGATGAGACTAGCGGGATACGAGAGCAGTTCTTC	CSVEDETSGIREQFF	TRBV29-1	TRBJ2-1	many	TRBD2
TGCGCCAGCAGCCGGACTAGCGGGGGAACAGGCGGGGAGCTGTTTTTT	CASSRTSGGTGGELFF	TRBV4-1	TRBJ2-2	few	TRBD2
TGTGCCAGCAGCCTCGGACTAGCGGATAGTTTTCGGGACGGGCAGTTCTTC	CASSLGLADSFRDGQFF	TRBV7-6	TRBJ2-1	-	TRBD2
TGCAGTGCTAGACCCCCTTTGACTAGCACTAGCGAGCAGTACTTC	CSARPPLTSTSEQYF	TRBV20-1	TRBJ2-7	few	TRBD2
TGTGCCAGCAGTGAAAGGACCCCCCTCACAGATACGCAGTATTTT	CASSERTPLTDTQYF	TRBV2	TRBJ2-3	few	-
TGCAGTGTTAGACCGACCAATCAGCCCCAGCATTTT	CSVRPTNQPQHF	TRBV20-1	TRBJ1-5	-	-
TGTGCCAGCAGCCCAGCGGGGTCCTCTCAGCCCCAGCATTTT	CASSPAGSSQPQHF	TRBV7-9	TRBJ1-5	few	-
TGTGCCAGCAGCTTAGAAGTGCCGGCGGGAGGGGACGCAGATACGCAGTATTTT	CASSLEVPAGGDADTQYF	TRBV7-9	TRBJ2-3	many	TRBD2
TGTGCCACCAGTGATTTTACTAGCGGGTCCTACAATGAGCAGTTCTTC	CATSDFTSGSYNEQFF	TRBV24-1	TRBJ2-1	many	TRBD2
TGTGCCAGCTCACCGGGACAGGGCCACACCGGGGAGCTGTTTTTT	CASSPGQGHTGELFF	TRBV18	TRBJ2-2	few	TRBD1
TGTGCCAGCAGTTACGCCGTTCCTGCTTCACTCAATGAGCAGTTCTTC	CASSYAVPASLNEQFF	TRBV6-5	TRBJ2-1	many	-
TGTGCCAGCAGCTGGGACGGGAAGGGCCTGGAGCAGTACTTC	CASSWDGKGLEQYF	TRBV7-2	TRBJ2-7	many	-
TGCGCCAGCAGCCAAGAAGACGCCTCCTCCCCCTCATGGGGGGAGCAGTACTTC	CASSQEDASSPSWGEQYF	TRBV4-1	TRBJ2-7	few	-
TGTGCCAGCAGTTTGCGGGGGACTGGCGAAAAACTGTTTTTT	CASSLRGTGEKLFF	TRBV12-3/TRBV12-4	TRBJ1-4	many	-
TGTGCCAGCTCAGCCGAGAGCCAAGAGACCCAGTACTTC	CASSAESQETQYF	TRBV18	TRBJ2-5	many	-
TGCAGTGCAGAAAAGGGTGGGGGCAATGGGGCCAACGTCCTGACTTTC	CSAEKGGGNGANVLTF	TRBV20-1	TRBJ2-6	many	-
TGCAGCGTTGCAGGGGTTCAAGAGACCCAGTACTTC	CSVAGVQETQYF	TRBV29-1	TRBJ2-5	few	-
TGTGCCAGCAGCTTTGTGGGGTCGCGGAGGGGGGGCACTGAAGCTTTCTTT	CASSFVGSRRGGTEAFF	TRBV11-2	TRBJ1-1	-	-
TGTGCCAGCAGCTTGTTGGATCACTACGAGCAGTACTTC	CASSLLDHYEQYF	TRBV11-2	TRBJ2-7	many	-
TGTGCCAGCAGCTTAGATTCTGGGGGACGTTACGAGCAGTACTTC	CASSLDSGGRYEQYF	TRBV11-2	TRBJ2-7	many	-
TGTGCCAGCAGCCAAGATCGACTAGCGGGAGAGGGGTATACGCAGTATTTT	CASSQDRLAGEGYTQYF	TRBV3-1	TRBJ2-3	many	TRBD2
TGTGCCAGCAGCCCAGGGAGAGGTGGGGAGACCCAGTACTTC	CASSPGRGGETQYF	TRBV5-8	TRBJ2-5	many	-
TGCAGTGCTAGAGATATAAGCTTTAGCTCCTACGAGCAGTGCTTC	CSARDISFSSYEQCF	TRBV20-1	TRBJ2-7	-	-
TGCGCCAGCAGCCCTACGACTAGTGGTTCCTACAATGAGCAGTTCTTC	CASSPTTSGSYNEQFF	TRBV5-1	TRBJ2-1	many	-
TGTGCCATCAGTGAAGCCTTGGGGGCCCAGAACACTGAAGCTTTCTTT	CAISEALGAQNTEAFF	TRBV10-3	TRBJ1-1	many	-
TGCGCCAGCAGCTTGGTGGGGGCCGCCTACGAGCAGTACTTC	CASSLVGAAYEQYF	TRBV5-1	TRBJ2-7	many	-
TGTGCCAGTAGTATAGGGCGGGGGCTAGGATTAGATACGCAGTATTTT	CASSIGRGLGLDTQYF	TRBV19	TRBJ2-3	many	-